Presented here are 21 T cell receptor beta chains from one specimen sequenced in a study of cytomegalovirus exposure and HLA in healthy donors. PCR used 60 Vbeta primers and 13 Jbeta primers. Only in-frame clones appear in the TCRdb table, and some are missing; sequencing was by immunoSEQ multiplex PCR. The sample lists 150,000 or so clones, around 75% seen once, with 1.5% to 2% in the top ten. The sequenced sample consisted of PBMCs. The receptors stem from a woman between 18 and 29 years old in good health and CMV-seronegative.

This rearrangement joins TRBV4-3 to TRBJ2-4, with 9 positions matching TRBD2. The CDR3 has 17 residues. Germline V CDR1 and CDR2: LGHNA, YSLEER. The V and J ends lost 0 bases and 7 bases, in that order; junction bases with no gene match: 10. The CDR3 is CASSQDQAGGPMNIQYF. In nucleotides, the CDR3 is TGCGCCAGCAGCCAAGATCAGGCGGGGGGGCCTATGAACATTCAGTACTTC.

The chain recombines TRBV6-5 with TRBJ1-1; D is undetermined. Trimming left V 5 bases short and J 4 bases short, with 8 bases between. The CDR3 has 12 residues. Looked up from germline, CDR1 is MNHEY and CDR2 is SVGAGI. The CDR3 loop reads CASSRVATEAFF. The CDR3 nucleotides read TGTGCCAGCAGTCGGGTAGCCACTGAAGCTTTCTTT.

The chain combines TRBV2 with TRBJ1-2; TRBD1 agrees at 7 bases. The V gene end was trimmed by 5 bases and the J gene end by 4 bases; junction bases not matched to a gene: 7. The germline gives CDR1 SNHLY, CDR2 FYNNEI. The CDR3 runs 14 residues. Written as DNA, the CDR3 is TGTGCCAGCAGTCGACAGGGCCTTCCCTATGGCTACACCTTC. It encodes CASSRQGLPYGYTF.

V usage is TRBV28 and J usage is TRBJ1-2, with 10 nucleotides matching TRBD1. Looked up from germline, CDR1 is MDHEN and CDR2 is SYDVKM. V shed 2 bases and J 6 bases; nucleotides not matched to a gene: 6. This CDR3 is 15 amino acids long. CDR3 sequence (DNA): TGTGCCAGCAGTTTAGGGACAGGGGAAAGGGATGGCTACACCTTC. Residues: CASSLGTGERDGYTF.

The chain is built from TRBV11-3 and TRBJ1-4; possibly TRBD1 for D (5 bases). Between the trimmed V and J ends, which lost 5 bases and 8 bases, there was a span of 21 bases. Germline V gene sequence: CDR1 SGHNT, CDR2 YENEEA. The CDR3 is made up of 16 amino acids. CDR3 in amino acids: CASSRPPNRIKEKLFF. As DNA, the CDR3 is TGTGCCAGCAGCCGGCCCCCCAACAGGATTAAGGAAAAACTGTTTTTT.

The chain carries TRBV19 and TRBJ2-1; TRBD2 aligns across 9 bases. J gave up 10 bases and V 3 bases, and 7 bases lay outside the gene matches. Germline lookup yields CDR1 LNHDA and CDR2 SQIVND (reference sequence). The CDR3 length is 14 residues. In nucleotides, the CDR3 is TGTGCCAGTAGTATTGGCGGGAGGGCTGGCGAGCAGTTCTTC. Translating gives CASSIGGRAGEQFF. Complete variable domain (other parts from reference TRBV19 and TRBJ2-1): DGGITQSPKYLFRKEGQNVTLSCEQNLNHDAMYWYRQDPGQGLRLIYYSQIVNDFQKGDIAEGYSVSREKKESFPLTVTSAQKNPTAFYLCASSIGGRAGEQFFGPGTRLTVL.

This clone came up once. The V and J genes are TRBV29-1 and TRBJ1-1; D is ambiguous. This CDR3 has 13 amino acids. The germline V gene encodes CDR1 SQVTM and CDR2 ANQGSEA. Trimming shortened V by 6 bases and J by 0 bases, and 11 bases separated the two germline ends. CDR3 protein: CSVKQILNTEAFF. In DNA form, the CDR3 reads TGCAGCGTCAAACAGATTTTGAACACTGAAGCTTTCTTT.

In this sample, this clone turned up a few times. This chain joins TRBV5-6 and TRBJ1-2; D possibly corresponds to TRBD1 (6 bases). V shed 1 base and J shed 4 bases, with 11 bases lying between them. Germline loops: CDR1 SGHDT, CDR2 YYEEEE. The CDR3 sequence is 14 residues long. CDR3 loop: CASSLHRASYGYTF. The CDR3 DNA sequence: TGTGCCAGCAGCTTGCACAGGGCGAGCTATGGCTACACCTTC.

The CDR3: CASTIPGQPNQPQHF. For the CDR3, the DNA is TGTGCCAGCACTATCCCCGGACAGCCCAATCAGCCCCAGCATTTT. The chain joins TRBV28 to TRBJ1-5; a possible D gene is TRBD1 (6 bases). The CDR3 totals 15 residues. The germline gives CDR1 MDHEN, CDR2 SYDVKM. V was trimmed by 7 bases and J by 3 bases, leaving 16 bases between them.

This sequence joins TRBV7-3 and TRBJ2-1; 8 bases line up with TRBD1. The V segment lost 4 bases and the J segment 10 bases; nucleotides outside the gene matches: 6. Per germline, CDR1 SGHTA and CDR2 FQGTGA. The CDR3 contains 13 residues. The CDR3 nucleotides are TGTGCCAGCAGCTCTACAGGGGGTTGGGAGCAGTTCTTC. Its translation is CASSSTGGWEQFF.

The V call is TRBV5-5, the J call TRBJ1-5; D is unclear. V was pared by 1 base and J by 7 bases, with 15 bases between. The CDR3 is 15 residues long. Per germline, CDR1 SGHKS and CDR2 YYEKEE (reference sequence). CDR3 in amino acids: CASSLNRGVDQPQHF. The CDR3 nucleotides are TGTGCCAGCAGCTTGAATCGCGGGGTAGACCAGCCCCAGCATTTT.

The chain couples TRBV6-1 to TRBJ1-4, with TRBD1 matching over 7 bases. From germline, CDR1 is MNHNS and CDR2 SASEGT. V lost 10 bases and J lost 8; bases outside the gene matches: 16. There are 15 residues in the CDR3. The CDR3 region is CATPLFQGEIEKLFF. CDR3 bases: TGTGCCACCCCCCTTTTCCAGGGGGAGATAGAAAAACTGTTTTTT.

This sequence joins TRBV6-5 and TRBJ2-1, with 10 bases lining up with TRBD2. V trimming: 6 bases; J trimming: 4 bases; junction bases outside the gene matches: 6. This CDR3 is 15 amino acids long. The germline V gene has CDR1 MNHEY and CDR2 SVGAGI. The CDR3 protein is CASRTTSGIYNEQFF. In nucleotides, the CDR3 is TGTGCCAGCAGAACCACTAGCGGGATTTACAATGAGCAGTTCTTC.

The chain has TRBV18 and TRBJ1-1; no firm D call. V lost 6 bases and J 1 base, leaving 9 bases between the germline ends. The CDR3 length is 13 residues. CDR1 and CDR2 from the germline V gene are KGHSH and LQKENI. In DNA, the CDR3 is TGTGCCAGCTCGTCTGAGTCGAACACTGAAGCTTTCTTT. This encodes CASSSESNTEAFF.

A few counts support this clone. This chain uses TRBV11-2 with TRBJ2-1; tentatively, D is TRBD2 (5 bases). The germline V gene has CDR1 SGHAT and CDR2 FQNNGV. The CDR3 is 16 amino acids. V gave up 5 bases and J gave up 2 bases, with 16 bases separating them. The CDR3 DNA is TGTGCCAGCAGCCCAAGGCTAGCCGGCGCCTACAATGAGCAGTTCTTC. Its protein product is CASSPRLAGAYNEQFF.

V is TRBV18 and J is TRBJ1-6; possible D gene TRBD1, 6 bases. The CDR3 runs 17 residues. Germline V gene sequence: CDR1 KGHSH, CDR2 LQKENI. The V end was cut by 3 bases, the J end by 6 bases, with 18 bases between. The CDR3 reads CASSPLGIDRPNSPLHF. The CDR3 DNA sequence: TGTGCCAGCTCACCGTTGGGGATTGACAGGCCTAATTCACCCCTCCACTTT.

The rearrangement joins TRBV6-1 to TRBJ1-2, with 10 bases aligning to TRBD1. Germline-derived CDR1 and CDR2 are MNHNS and SASEGT. Trimming at V came to 3 bases and at J to 5 bases, leaving 12 bases not matched to a gene. The CDR3 runs 17 residues. The CDR3 DNA reads as TGTGCCAGCAGTGATCCCGGGACAGGGGCCCCTCTTTATGGCTACACCTTC. Amino acids: CASSDPGTGAPLYGYTF.

The rearrangement joins TRBV23-1 to TRBJ1-2; possibly TRBD1 for D (6 bases). TRBV23-1 is labeled an ORF, and its function is uncertain. This CDR3 has 16 residues. Trimming removed 4 bases at V and 5 bases at J, with 20 bases between. The CDR3 nucleotides read TGCGCCAGCAGTCGCCGGGGGGGCAAAATGGTTTATGGCTACACCTTC. Its translation: CASSRRGGKMVYGYTF.

This chain uses TRBV19 with TRBJ1-4; D is perhaps TRBD1 (6 bases). Per germline, CDR1 LNHDA and CDR2 SQIVND (reference sequence). V lost 2 bases and J 8 bases, leaving 15 bases between the germline ends. The CDR3 covers 15 residues. This CDR3 reads CASSIKVRGWEKLFF. The CDR3 bases are TGTGCCAGTAGTATAAAGGTCAGGGGCTGGGAAAAACTGTTTTTT.

V usage is TRBV18 and J usage is TRBJ1-5; D unclear. Per the germline V gene, CDR1 is KGHSH and CDR2 is LQKENI. V lost 1 base, J lost 2 bases, and 15 bases lay in between. The CDR3 consists of 17 residues. In nucleotides, the CDR3 is TGTGCCAGCTCACCACAAATCACAGCCGGCGGCAATCAGCCCCAGCATTTT. The encoded protein is CASSPQITAGGNQPQHF.

The chain recombines TRBV29-1 with TRBJ1-2; 9 bases are a match to TRBD1. This CDR3 has 13 amino acids. Germline assignment: CDR1 SQVTM and CDR2 ANQGSEA. J gave up 8 bases and V 7 bases, and 11 bases lay outside the gene matches. CDR3 bases: TGCAGCGGTCTGTTACAGGGGGCAAGAGGCTACACCTTC. The encoded protein is CSGLLQGARGYTF.